What follows are 22 T cell receptor beta chains derived from one specimen sequenced in a study of cytomegalovirus exposure and HLA in healthy donors. PCR involved 60 Vbeta and 13 Jbeta primers. TCRdb keeps only in-frame clones here, not all; method: immunoSEQ multiplex PCR. Its listing shows 110,000 to 150,000 clones. Material: PBMCs. The source is a male donor in good health and CMV-seronegative.

The chain has TRBV6-5 and TRBJ2-7, with 10 positions matching TRBD1. Germline V gene lookup returns CDR1 MNHEY and CDR2 SVGAGI. Germline trimming cut 8 bases from V and 4 bases from J; bases unmatched to any gene: 8. CDR3 length equals 14 residues. DNA of the CDR3: TGTGCCAGCCAGGGACAGGGGTTGTTTTACGAGCAGTACTTC. As protein: CASQGQGLFYEQYF.

V is TRBV15 and J is TRBJ1-6, with a tentative D call TRBD1 (6 bases). V lost 1 base, J lost 5 bases, and 9 bases lay in between. This CDR3 spans 15 amino acids. The germline CDR1 and CDR2 sequences are LNHNV and YYDKDF (reference sequence). Here the CDR3 reads CATSRGTVDNSPLHF. The CDR3 bases are TGTGCCACCAGCAGAGGGACAGTCGATAATTCACCCCTCCACTTT.

The chain couples TRBV6-5 to TRBJ2-7; 10 nucleotides match TRBD1. Germline V CDR1 and CDR2: MNHEY, SVGAGI. The V gene end was trimmed by 5 bases and the J gene end by 2 bases; junction bases not matched to a gene: 6. The CDR3 runs to 15 residues. The CDR3 bases are TGTGCCAGCAGTCTCCGGGACAGGGGTCCCTACGAGCAGTACTTC. This codes for CASSLRDRGPYEQYF.

This rearrangement joins TRBV6-6 to TRBJ1-5, with TRBD1 matching over 9 bases. Trimming removed 8 bases from V and 4 bases from J; junction bases left unmatched: 6. Germline V gene lookup returns CDR1 MNHNY and CDR2 SVGAGI (reference sequence). This CDR3 spans 14 amino acids. CDR3 bases: TGTGCCAGCGCCCCGGGACAGGGAAATCAGCCCCAGCATTTT. Protein sequence: CASAPGQGNQPQHF.

The chain has TRBV18 and TRBJ1-2, with D hard to call. The CDR3 has 13 residues. Germline CDR1 is KGHSH and CDR2 is LQKENI. V was clipped by 3 bases and J by 8 bases, with 13 bases between them. The CDR3 DNA reads TGTGCCAGCTCACCTCCTAACTATAGCGGCTACACCTTC. Its protein is CASSPPNYSGYTF. Variable domain in full (rest from reference TRBV18 and TRBJ1-2): NAGVMQNPRHLVRRRGQEARLRCSPMKGHSHVYWYRQLPEEGLKFMVYLQKENIIDESGMPKERFSAEFPKEGPSILRIQQVVRGDSAAYFCASSPPNYSGYTFGSGTRLTVV.

The chain uses TRBV28 and TRBJ1-1, with TRBD1 as a possible D gene (6 bases). Trimming took 5 bases from V and 3 from J, leaving 10 bases between them. The CDR3 loop spans 13 amino acids. The germline V gene encodes CDR1 MDHEN and CDR2 SYDVKM. The chain's CDR3 is CASSPYRDTEAFF. The CDR3 DNA reads as TGTGCCAGCAGTCCATACAGGGACACTGAAGCTTTCTTT.

This chain uses TRBV19 with TRBJ2-7; D is perhaps TRBD2 (5 bases). The V end was cut by 3 bases, the J end by 0 bases, with 21 bases between. Germline V lookup: CDR1 LNHDA, CDR2 SQIVND (reference sequence). CDR3 size: 18 residues. This CDR3 reads CASSIDFPGGGGSYEQYF. The DNA of the CDR3 is TGTGCCAGTAGTATTGATTTTCCCGGAGGCGGAGGCTCCTACGAGCAGTACTTC.

V is TRBV5-1 and J is TRBJ2-3; D is perhaps TRBD2 (7 bases). In germline, CDR1 is SGHRS, CDR2 YFSETQ. CDR3 length equals 14 residues. Trimming cost V 3 bases and J 5 bases, with 13 bases left between them. The CDR3, as DNA: TGCGCCAGCAGCTCCCGGGGGGCAGGAGATACGCAGTATTTT. This gives the protein CASSSRGAGDTQYF. Looking up the rest from reference TRBV5-1 and TRBJ2-3 gives the full variable domain: KAGVTQTPRYLIKTRGQQVTLSCSPISGHRSVSWYQQTPGQGLQFLFEYFSETQRNKGNFPGRFSGRQFSNSRSEMNVSTLELGDSALYLCASSSRGAGDTQYFGPGTRLTVL.

CDR3 nucleotide sequence: TGTGCCAGCAGCTCGAACAGCGGAGCCAGGGGAGAGCAGTACTTC. This sequence encodes CASSSNSGARGEQYF. The V and J genes are TRBV6-5 and TRBJ2-7, with D possibly matching TRBD1 (6 bases). The CDR3 loop spans 15 amino acids. Germline V gene sequence: CDR1 MNHEY, CDR2 SVGAGI. Trimming shortened V by 6 bases and J by 7 bases, and 22 bases separated the two germline ends.

The chain is built from TRBV5-1 and TRBJ2-5; D is possibly TRBD2 (6 bases). There are 14 residues in the CDR3. Looked up from germline, CDR1 is SGHRS and CDR2 is YFSETQ. V shed 2 bases and J shed 1 base, with 9 bases lying between them. The CDR3 DNA sequence: TGCGCCAGCAGCTTCCGGGGGTCCCAAGAGACCCAGTACTTC. Translated, it gives CASSFRGSQETQYF.

V usage is TRBV6-5 and J usage is TRBJ1-2; D is unclear. Germline CDR1 reads MNHEY; CDR2 reads SVGAGI. The CDR3 has 14 amino acids. The germline V and J ends were trimmed by 6 bases and 2 bases, with 13 bases remaining between them. CDR3: CASRWFGDNYGYTF. The CDR3 DNA sequence: TGTGCCAGCAGATGGTTCGGAGACAACTATGGCTACACCTTC.

The chain has TRBV30 and TRBJ1-1; D uncertain. Germline CDR1 GTSNPN, CDR2 SVGIG (reference sequence). With 3 bases removed from V and 8 bases from J, the gap between germline ends came to 13 bases. The CDR3 is 12 amino acids. The chain's CDR3 is CAWSDPWEEAFF. The CDR3 DNA is TGTGCCTGGAGCGATCCCTGGGAGGAAGCTTTCTTT.

This chain links TRBV28 with TRBJ1-6; D perhaps matches TRBD1 (6 bases). V gave up 6 bases and J gave up 4 bases, with 16 bases separating them. This CDR3 comprises 16 residues. Per germline, CDR1 MDHEN and CDR2 SYDVKM. The CDR3 DNA sequence: TGTGCCAGCAGGGGAGACAGGTCGATTTATAATTCACCCCTCCACTTT. Amino acid sequence: CASRGDRSIYNSPLHF.

The V gene is TRBV27, the J gene TRBJ2-3; 12 nucleotides align to TRBD2. The J segment lost 0 bases and the V segment lost 3 bases, leaving 1 base of the junction unmatched. The CDR3 length is 16 residues. Germline V gives CDR1 MNHEY, CDR2 SMNVEV (reference sequence). The CDR3 coding sequence is TGTGCCAGCAGTTTTGGACTAGCGGGGAGCACAGATACGCAGTATTTT. Protein sequence: CASSFGLAGSTDTQYF.

This chain uses TRBV5-8 with TRBJ1-1; 7 nucleotides match TRBD1. This CDR3 comprises 15 residues. The V gene end was trimmed by 1 base and the J gene end by 2 bases; junction bases not matched to a gene: 5. In germline, CDR1 is SGHTS, CDR2 YDEGEE. The CDR3, as DNA: TGTGCCAGCAGCTTGCAGGGACAGATTAACACTGAAGCTTTCTTT. The encoded protein is CASSLQGQINTEAFF. Together with reference TRBV5-8 and TRBJ1-1, the CDR3 gives the full variable domain: EAGVTQSPTHLIKTRGQQATLRCSPISGHTSVYWYQQALGLGLQFLLWYDEGEERNRGNFPPRFSGRQFPNYSSELNVNALELEDSALYLCASSLQGQINTEAFFGQGTRLTVV.

The rearrangement links TRBV5-4 to TRBJ2-7, with 9 bases aligning to TRBD1. This CDR3 region has 14 residues. The trim removed 4 bases at V and 2 bases at J, leaving 4 bases unmatched. Germline assignment: CDR1 SGHNT and CDR2 YYREEE (reference sequence). The CDR3 protein is CASSAQGAPYEQYF. The CDR3 region has the DNA TGTGCCAGCAGCGCACAGGGGGCCCCCTACGAGCAGTACTTC.

The chain is built from TRBV28 and TRBJ2-4; D perhaps matches TRBD2 (6 bases). The V end was cut by 5 bases, the J end by 12 bases, with 14 bases between. The CDR3 is 12 amino acids. CDR1 and CDR2 from the germline V gene are MDHEN and SYDVKM. In DNA form, the CDR3 reads TGTGCCAGCAGTGTAAGGGAGGAAGATCAGTACTTC. It codes for CASSVREEDQYF.

The chain couples TRBV19 to TRBJ1-1; no clear D gene. Trimming cost V 6 bases and J 5 bases, with 7 bases left between them. CDR3 length: 11 amino acids. Germline-derived CDR1 and CDR2 are LNHDA and SQIVND (reference sequence). The CDR3 loop is CASRELTEAFF. In DNA, the CDR3 is TGTGCCAGTAGAGAGTTGACTGAAGCTTTCTTT.

The J gene is TRBJ2-6, the V gene TRBV7-9; D unclear. With 5 bases removed from V and 4 bases from J, the gap between germline ends came to 6 bases. Germline V gene sequence: CDR1 SEHNR, CDR2 FQNEAQ (reference sequence). The CDR3 spans 13 residues. The CDR3 reads CASSPGGANVLTF. The CDR3 DNA is TGTGCCAGCAGCCCCGGGGGGGCCAACGTCCTGACTTTC.

The chain combines TRBV9 with TRBJ2-5; possibly TRBD2 for D (5 bases). CDR3 length: 16 residues. Trimming cost V 3 bases and J 0 bases, with 15 bases left between them. CDR1 and CDR2 (germline): SGDLS, YYNGEE. Here the CDR3 reads CASSAGDVQYQETQYF. The CDR3 coding sequence is TGTGCCAGCAGCGCCGGGGATGTTCAGTACCAAGAGACCCAGTACTTC.

The chain joins TRBV5-4 to TRBJ2-3; D may be TRBD2 (5 bases). The CDR3 covers 14 residues. The V end was cut by 4 bases, the J end by 5 bases, with 14 bases between. Germline CDR1 is SGHNT and CDR2 is YYREEE (reference sequence). In nucleotides, the CDR3 is TGTGCCAGCAGCCTAACGAGGGTGGAAGATACGCAGTATTTT. It encodes CASSLTRVEDTQYF.

The DNA for the CDR3 is TGCGCCAGCAGCCTGGGACAGGCTGCCTACAATGAGCAGTTCTTC. Protein: CASSLGQAAYNEQFF. The chain joins TRBV5-1 to TRBJ2-1; 8 bases are shared with TRBD1. The length of the CDR3 is 15 residues. The J segment lost 2 bases and the V segment lost 4 bases, leaving 5 bases of the junction unmatched. Looked up from germline, CDR1 is SGHRS and CDR2 is YFSETQ.